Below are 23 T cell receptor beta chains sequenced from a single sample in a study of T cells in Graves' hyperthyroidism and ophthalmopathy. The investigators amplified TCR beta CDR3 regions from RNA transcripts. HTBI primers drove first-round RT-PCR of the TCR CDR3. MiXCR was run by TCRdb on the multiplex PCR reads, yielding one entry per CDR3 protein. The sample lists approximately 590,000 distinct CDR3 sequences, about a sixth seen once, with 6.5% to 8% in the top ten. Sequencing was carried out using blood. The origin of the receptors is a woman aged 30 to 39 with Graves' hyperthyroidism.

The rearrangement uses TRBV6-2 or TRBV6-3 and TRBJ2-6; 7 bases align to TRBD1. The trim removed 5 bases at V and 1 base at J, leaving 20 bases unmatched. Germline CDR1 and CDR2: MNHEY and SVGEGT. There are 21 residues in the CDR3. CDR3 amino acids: CASSPRQGIQVPISGANVLTF. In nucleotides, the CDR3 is TGTGCCAGCAGTCCCCGACAGGGTATCCAGGTGCCTATTTCTGGGGCCAACGTCCTGACTTTC.

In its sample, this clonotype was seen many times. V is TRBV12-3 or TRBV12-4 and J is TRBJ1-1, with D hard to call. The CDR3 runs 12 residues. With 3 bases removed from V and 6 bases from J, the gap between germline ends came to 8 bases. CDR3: CASSFRRSEAFF. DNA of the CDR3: TGTGCCAGCAGTTTCCGACGGTCTGAAGCTTTCTTT.

The CDR3 is CASSLYDREGGYTF. The CDR3 coding sequence is TGTGCCAGCAGCTTATATGACAGGGAAGGTGGCTACACCTTC. J is TRBJ1-2 and V is TRBV7-9; 7 positions agree with TRBD1. The CDR3 has 14 residues. J gave up 7 bases and V 2 bases, and 7 bases lay outside the gene matches. Germline CDR1 SEHNR, CDR2 FQNEAQ (reference sequence).

The CDR3 nucleotides are TGTGCCAGCAGCCAAACGACAGGACAGAGCACCTACGAGCAGTACTTC. Protein sequence: CASSQTTGQSTYEQYF. V usage is TRBV3-1 and J usage is TRBJ2-7; a weak D match, TRBD1 (6 bases). The CDR3 covers 16 residues. Germline CDR1 LGHDT, CDR2 YNNKEL (reference sequence). V was cut by 2 bases and J by 2 bases, with 16 bases left in between.

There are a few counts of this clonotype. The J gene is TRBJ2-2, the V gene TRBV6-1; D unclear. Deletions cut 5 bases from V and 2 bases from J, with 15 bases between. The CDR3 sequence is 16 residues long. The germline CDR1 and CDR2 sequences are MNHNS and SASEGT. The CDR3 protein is CASSPTGPENTGELFF. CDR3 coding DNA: TGTGCCAGCAGTCCCACCGGGCCGGAAAACACCGGGGAGCTGTTTTTT.

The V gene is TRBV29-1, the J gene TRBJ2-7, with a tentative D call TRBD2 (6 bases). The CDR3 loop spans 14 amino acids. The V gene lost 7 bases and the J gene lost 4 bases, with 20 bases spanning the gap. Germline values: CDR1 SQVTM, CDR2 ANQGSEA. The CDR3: CSAKGEIGSYEQYF. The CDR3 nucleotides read TGCAGCGCCAAAGGTGAAATCGGGAGTTACGAGCAGTACTTC.

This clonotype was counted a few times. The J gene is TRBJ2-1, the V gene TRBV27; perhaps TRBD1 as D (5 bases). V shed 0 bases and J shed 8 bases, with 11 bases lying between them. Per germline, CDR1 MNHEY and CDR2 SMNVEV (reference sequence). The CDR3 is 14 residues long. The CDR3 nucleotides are TGTGCCAGCAGTTTATCTCCAGGGTGGGATGAGCAGTTCTTC. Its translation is CASSLSPGWDEQFF.

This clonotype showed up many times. The DNA for the CDR3 is TGTGCCAGCAGGTCGCCGGGGGAGCAGTTCTTC. It translates to CASRSPGEQFF. The V gene is TRBV6-1, the J gene TRBJ2-1, with a tentative D call TRBD2 (5 bases). The germline V gene encodes CDR1 MNHNS and CDR2 SASEGT. This CDR3 has 11 amino acids. Trimming removed 6 bases at V and 10 bases at J, with 10 bases between.

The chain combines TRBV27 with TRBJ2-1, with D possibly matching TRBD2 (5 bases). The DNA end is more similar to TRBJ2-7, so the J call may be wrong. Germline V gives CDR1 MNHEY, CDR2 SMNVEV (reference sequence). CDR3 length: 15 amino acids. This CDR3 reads CASSPGLESYNEQYF. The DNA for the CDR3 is TGTGCCAGCAGTCCAGGACTGGAATCCTACAATGAGCAGTACTTC.

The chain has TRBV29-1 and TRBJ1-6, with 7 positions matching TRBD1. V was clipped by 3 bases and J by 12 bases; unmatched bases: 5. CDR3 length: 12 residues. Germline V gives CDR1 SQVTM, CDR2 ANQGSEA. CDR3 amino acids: CSVESPGGPLHF. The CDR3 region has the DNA TGCAGCGTTGAGTCCCCAGGGGGACCCCTCCACTTT.

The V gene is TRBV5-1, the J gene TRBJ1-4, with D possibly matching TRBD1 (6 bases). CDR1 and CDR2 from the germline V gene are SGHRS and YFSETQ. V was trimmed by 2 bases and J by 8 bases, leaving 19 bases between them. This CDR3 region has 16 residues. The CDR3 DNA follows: TGCGCCAGCAGCTTACGACATCAGGACAGCTGGGAAAAACTGTTTTTT. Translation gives CASSLRHQDSWEKLFF.

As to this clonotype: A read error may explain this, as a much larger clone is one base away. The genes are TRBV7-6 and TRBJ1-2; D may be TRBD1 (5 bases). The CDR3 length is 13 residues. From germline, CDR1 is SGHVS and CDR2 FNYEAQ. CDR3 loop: CASSSREGYGHTF. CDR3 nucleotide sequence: TGTGCCAGCAGCTCCCGGGAGGGGTATGGCCACACCTTC. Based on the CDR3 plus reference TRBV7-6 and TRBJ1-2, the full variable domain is GAGVSQSPRYKVTKRGQDVALRCDPISGHVSLYWYRQALGQGPEFLTYFNYEAQQDKSGLPNDRFSAERPEGSISTLTIQRTEQRDSAMYRCASSSREGYGHTFGSGTRLTVV.

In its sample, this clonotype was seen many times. The CDR3 loop reads CSARVQGADGYTF. The CDR3 DNA is TGCAGTGCTAGAGTCCAGGGGGCCGATGGCTACACCTTC. The chain joins TRBV20-1 to TRBJ1-2; 8 bases align to TRBD1. There are 13 residues in the CDR3. Looked up from germline, CDR1 is DFQATT and CDR2 is SNEGSKA (reference sequence). The junction had 4 bases not matched to a gene; V was cut back by 1 base and J by 6 bases.

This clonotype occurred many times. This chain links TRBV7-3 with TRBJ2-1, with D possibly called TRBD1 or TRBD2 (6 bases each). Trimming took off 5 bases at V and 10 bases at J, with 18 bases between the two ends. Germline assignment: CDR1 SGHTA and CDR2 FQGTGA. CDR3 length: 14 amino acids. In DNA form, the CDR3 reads TGTGCCAGCAGCGCTAACGAGGGGGGTACGGAGCAGTTCTTC. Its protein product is CASSANEGGTEQFF.

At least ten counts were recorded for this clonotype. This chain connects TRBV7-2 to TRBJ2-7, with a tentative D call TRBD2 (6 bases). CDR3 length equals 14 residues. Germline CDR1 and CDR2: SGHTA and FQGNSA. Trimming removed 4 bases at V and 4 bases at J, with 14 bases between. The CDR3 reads CASSSSGPGYEQYF. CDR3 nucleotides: TGTGCCAGCAGCTCCAGCGGGCCTGGATACGAGCAGTACTTC.

The CDR3 bases are TGTGCCAGCAGTTACTCGTCACGGGCGCAGCCCCAGCATTTT. Protein: CASSYSSRAQPQHF. This sequence joins TRBV6-5 and TRBJ1-5; the D is unclear. From germline, CDR1 is MNHEY and CDR2 SVGAGI. The CDR3 contains 14 residues. V was trimmed by 0 bases and J by 7 bases, leaving 10 bases between them.

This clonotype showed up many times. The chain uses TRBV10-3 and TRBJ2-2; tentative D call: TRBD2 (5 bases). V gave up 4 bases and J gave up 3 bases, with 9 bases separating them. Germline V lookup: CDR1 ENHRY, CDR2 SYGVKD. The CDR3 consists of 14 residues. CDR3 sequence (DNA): TGTGCCATCAGTGGAGGGCGAGACACCGGGGAGCTGTTTTTT. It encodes CAISGGRDTGELFF.

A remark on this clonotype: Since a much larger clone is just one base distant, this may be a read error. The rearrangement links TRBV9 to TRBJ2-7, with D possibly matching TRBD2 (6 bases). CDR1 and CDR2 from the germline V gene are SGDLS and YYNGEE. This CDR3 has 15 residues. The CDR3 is CASSVGVSGEYEQHF. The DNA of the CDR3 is TGTGCCAGCAGCGTAGGGGTTAGCGGAGAGTACGAGCAGCACTTC.

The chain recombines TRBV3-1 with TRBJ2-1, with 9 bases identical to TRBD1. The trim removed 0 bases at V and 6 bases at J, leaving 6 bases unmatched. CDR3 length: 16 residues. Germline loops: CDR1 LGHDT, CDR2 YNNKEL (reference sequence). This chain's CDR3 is CASSQDYRGRVNEQFF. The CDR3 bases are TGTGCCAGCAGCCAAGATTACAGGGGGCGCGTCAATGAGCAGTTCTTC.

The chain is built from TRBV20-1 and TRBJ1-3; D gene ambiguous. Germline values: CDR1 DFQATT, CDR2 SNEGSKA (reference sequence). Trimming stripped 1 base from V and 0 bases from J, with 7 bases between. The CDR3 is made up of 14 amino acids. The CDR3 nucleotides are TGCAGTGCTAGAGTTCCGGACTCTGGAAACACCATATATTTT. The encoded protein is CSARVPDSGNTIYF.

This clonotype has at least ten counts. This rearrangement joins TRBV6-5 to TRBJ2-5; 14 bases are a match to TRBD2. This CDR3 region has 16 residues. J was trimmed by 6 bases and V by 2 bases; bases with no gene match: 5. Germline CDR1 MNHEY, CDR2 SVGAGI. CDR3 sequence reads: CASSYTGTSGRKTQYF. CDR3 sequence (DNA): TGTGCCAGCAGTTACACCGGGACTAGCGGGAGAAAGACCCAGTACTTC.

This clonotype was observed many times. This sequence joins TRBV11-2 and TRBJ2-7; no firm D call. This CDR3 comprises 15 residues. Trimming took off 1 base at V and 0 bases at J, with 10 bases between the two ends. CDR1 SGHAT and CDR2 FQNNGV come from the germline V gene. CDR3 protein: CASSLGSEPSYEQYF. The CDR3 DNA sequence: TGTGCCAGCAGCTTAGGTTCAGAACCCTCCTACGAGCAGTACTTC.

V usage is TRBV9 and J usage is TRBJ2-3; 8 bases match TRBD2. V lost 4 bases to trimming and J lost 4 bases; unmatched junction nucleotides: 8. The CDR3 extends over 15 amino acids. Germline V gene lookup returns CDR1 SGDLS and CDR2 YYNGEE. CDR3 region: CASSPNGRGADTQYF. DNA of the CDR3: TGTGCCAGCAGCCCTAACGGGAGGGGCGCAGATACGCAGTATTTT.